The clone carrying this TCR beta chain was seen more than once but under ten times. Antigen: not known. The germline V and J ends were trimmed by 4 bases and 0 bases, with 14 bases remaining between them. CDR1 is SGHRS and CDR2 is YFSETQ in the germline V gene. The CDR3 is 16 residues long. These data are taken from a study of T cell repertoires in cytomegalovirus infection. Study context: Shared public TCR beta signatures pointed to both CMV infection and a matching HLA type.

TCRdb independently ran MiXCR on the reads; one entry per CDR3 protein. This table holds about 310,000 distinct CDR3 sequences, about a sixth found once. Study-wide findings and caveats: Cumulative public TCR beta family frequency identified carriers of CMV plus the relevant HLA. CMV-specific TCR beta clonotypes restricted by HLA-C were the ones dominating the ex vivo response.

The chain has TRBV5-1 and TRBJ1-5, with D perhaps matching TRBD1 (5 bases). Sequencing was performed on PBMCs. The sequence came from a human donor in good health (CMV status not recorded). Some clones in this sample may be carry-over from other donors' samples. This CDR3 reads CASSPGTAYSNQPQHF. CDR3 coding DNA: TGCGCCAGCAGCCCCGGGACGGCTTATAGCAATCAGCCCCAGCATTTT.